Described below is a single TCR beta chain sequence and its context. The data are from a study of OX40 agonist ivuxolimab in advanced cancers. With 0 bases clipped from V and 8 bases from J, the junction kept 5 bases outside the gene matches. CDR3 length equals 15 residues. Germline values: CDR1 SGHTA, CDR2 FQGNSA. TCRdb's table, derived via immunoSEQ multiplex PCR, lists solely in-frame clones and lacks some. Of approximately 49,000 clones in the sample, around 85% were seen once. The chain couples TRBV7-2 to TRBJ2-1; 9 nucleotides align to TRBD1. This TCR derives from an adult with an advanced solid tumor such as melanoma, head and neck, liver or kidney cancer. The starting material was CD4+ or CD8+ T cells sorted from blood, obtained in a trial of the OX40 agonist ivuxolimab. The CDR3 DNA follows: TGTGCCAGCAGCTTAGCACAGGGGGCGGTAGATGAGCAGTTCTTC. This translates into CASSLAQGAVDEQFF.